Listed below are T cell receptor beta chains from one sample, sequenced in a study of shared clonotypes between healthy human individuals. Produced via immunoSEQ multiplex PCR; TCRdb's table is partial and in-frame only. The data contain millions of clones, approximately 95% of them singletons. The sample consisted of naive CD8+ T cells sorted from blood. The receptors were sampled from a man aged 18 to 30 in good health. The CDR3 runs from the conserved cysteine through the conserved F or W. A D gene is named only where the DNA matches it firmly. Clone size is not always given. Where it is, it says once, few, many or a class for expanded clones.

NA,TRBJ2-7,TRBV7-2,TRBD2,TGTGCCAGCAGCTCCGAGACTAGCGGGATAAGGGCCGCAGGGGAGCAGTACTTC,CASSSETSGIRAAGEQYF
NA,TRBJ1-5,TRBV4-3,TRBD1,TGCGCCAGCAGCCAAGATAAGTTGGGACAGGGTAATCAGCCCCAGCATTTT,CASSQDKLGQGNQPQHF
NA,TRBJ2-3,TRBV23-1,TRBD2,TGCGCCAGCAGTCAATCAGGGACTAGCGGGAGGGAGGATACGCAGTATTTT,CASSQSGTSGREDTQYF
NA,TRBJ2-3,TRBV4-3,TRBD2,TGCGCCAGCAGCCAAGGGACTAGCGGGAAGGGTACGCAGTATTTT,CASSQGTSGKGTQYF
NA,TRBJ2-1,TRBV4-3,TRBD2,TGCGCCAGCAGCCAAGATAAGAGGACTAGCGGGGTTCTATACAATGAGCAGTTCTTC,CASSQDKRTSGVLYNEQFF
NA,TRBJ2-5,TRBV7-9,NA,TGTGCCAGCAGCTTAGCTGTGACAGGCCAAGAGACCCAGTACTTC,CASSLAVTGQETQYF
NA,TRBJ1-1,TRBV6-1,NA,TGTGCCAGCAGGCTAAGAGGGTCACCTGAAGCTTTCTTT,CASRLRGSPEAFF
NA,TRBJ1-2,TRBV4-1,NA,TGCGCCAGCAGCCAAGAACAGGGTGGGAACTATGGCTACACCTTC,CASSQEQGGNYGYTF
NA,TRBJ1-1,TRBV7-6,NA,TGTGCCAGCAGCTTAAGTGGCGGGACTGAAGCTTTCTTT,CASSLSGGTEAFF
NA,TRBJ2-3,TRBV7-9,NA,TGTGCCAGCAGCTTCCCCCGGGGGACGTTCACAGATACGCAGTATTTT,CASSFPRGTFTDTQYF
once,TRBJ2-7,TRBV6-5,TRBD2,TGTGCCAGCAGTTACGGGGGAGGGAGCTACGAGCAGTACTTC,CASSYGGGSYEQYF
NA,TRBJ2-2,TRBV2,NA,TGTGCCAGCAGTTCCGGGACCGGGGAGCTGTTTTTT,CASSSGTGELFF
NA,TRBJ1-2,TRBV13,TRBD1,TGTGCCAGCAGCAGCGACAGGGGGCCGGGCTACACCTTC,CASSSDRGPGYTF
NA,TRBJ1-2,TRBV11-2,NA,TGTGCCAGCAGCCCCCCTGGGGGGCCTAGAGATGGCTACACCTTC,CASSPPGGPRDGYTF
NA,TRBJ1-1,TRBV27,TRBD1,TGTGCCAGCAGTTTAGGCCGGACAGGGCAAGCTTTCTTT,CASSLGRTGQAFF
NA,TRBJ1-6,TRBV27,NA,TGTGCCAGCAGCCTCTCACAGGGCTCCTATAATTCACCCCTCCACTTT,CASSLSQGSYNSPLHF
NA,TRBJ2-7,TRBV5-4,NA,TGTGCCAGCAGCTTGGGTGACACCCCTGGCGAGCAGTACTTC,CASSLGDTPGEQYF
NA,TRBJ2-1,TRBV7-9,NA,TGTGCCAGCAGCTTAGTCGGAGGCGACCTTCGGGAGCAGTTCTTC,CASSLVGGDLREQFF
NA,TRBJ2-2,TRBV4-3,TRBD2,TGCGCCAGCAGCCAAGATGGTAGGGCTAGCGGCCCAACCGGGGAGCTGTTTTTT,CASSQDGRASGPTGELFF
NA,TRBJ2-7,TRBV7-9,TRBD1,TGTGCCAGCAGCGCCCCCGGGACAGGGGATTCCTACGAGCAGTACTTC,CASSAPGTGDSYEQYF
NA,TRBJ1-2,TRBV28,NA,TGTGCCAGCAGTTTTCAGGGCTCGGAGGTCGATGGCTACACCTTC,CASSFQGSEVDGYTF
once,TRBJ2-7,TRBV5-5,NA,TGTGCCAGCAGCTTACGACTGGACTACTCCTACGAGCAGTACTTC,CASSLRLDYSYEQYF
NA,TRBJ2-7,TRBV5-6,NA,TGTGCCAGCAGCCTCTACCCTATAGCCGCGTACGAGCAGTACTTC,CASSLYPIAAYEQYF
NA,TRBJ2-7,TRBV6-6,NA,TGTGCCAGCAGGGTCCCTTCGAGCTCCTACGAGCAGTACTTC,CASRVPSSSYEQYF
NA,TRBJ2-5,TRBV7-9,NA,TGTGCCAGCAGCTTCGAAGGACGGGAGACCCAGTACTTC,CASSFEGRETQYF
NA,TRBJ2-7,TRBV6-6,NA,TGTGCCAGCAGTTACGGTGGGGTTTACGAGCAGTACTTC,CASSYGGVYEQYF